Detailed here is one TCR beta chain. Its specificity is not known. This entry is derived from a study of shared clonotypes between healthy human individuals. Overall study findings and caveats: A few donors held about 5.1% of naive CD4 clonotypes in common. Larger estimated richness was generally recorded for naive subsets relative to memory subsets.

Clones were read by immunoSEQ multiplex PCR, and TCRdb kept only the in-frame ones, dropping some. The repertoire holds roughly 500,000 clones, around 96% seen once, with approximately 0.06% in the top ten. Unmatched junction bases numbered 9, after V lost 1 base and J lost 0 bases. This CDR3 is built from 18 residues. Germline V gene sequence: CDR1 SSHAT, CDR2 FNYEAQ (reference sequence). This clonotype originated in a woman aged 30 to 39 in good health. Sequenced input: naive CD4+ T cells sorted from blood. Specified subset: CD45RA+ positively selected. The V gene is TRBV7-7, the J gene TRBJ2-7; 10 bases match TRBD2. CDR3 loop: CASSLGPLLAGNSYEQYF. CDR3 DNA sequence: TGTGCCAGCAGCTTAGGCCCTCTACTAGCGGGGAACTCCTACGAGCAGTACTTC.